This TCR beta chain emerged from a study of T cell changes during pregnancy in multiple sclerosis. The CDR3 runs to 16 residues. CDR1 is LNHDA and CDR2 is SQIVND in the germline V gene (reference sequence). Germline trimming cut 5 bases from V and 1 base from J; bases unmatched to any gene: 9. Only in-frame clones appear in the TCRdb table, and some are missing; sequencing was by immunoSEQ multiplex PCR. The table lists tens of thousands of clones, roughly 94% of them singletons. The chain uses TRBV19 and TRBJ2-7; 9 positions agree with TRBD2. Here the sequenced sample was peripheral blood, taken in the second trimester of pregnancy. This clonotype was obtained from a female donor in good health, enrolled as a control in a pregnancy study. This CDR3 is CASSPLPTSGSYEQYF. CDR3 DNA sequence: TGTGCCAGTAGTCCCCTCCCGACTAGCGGATCCTACGAGCAGTACTTC.